This T cell receptor beta chain was recovered during a study of CD8 T cells in ankylosing spondylitis. With regard to this clonotype: Its antigen is undetermined.

The CDR3 length is 15 residues. Trimming stripped 6 bases from V and 5 bases from J, with 22 bases between. CDR1 is DFQATT, CDR2 SNEGSKA, per germline (reference sequence). Library preparation for TCR beta used quantitative 5'-RACE with molecular barcodes. From the 5' RACE reads, TCRdb called clonotypes with MiXCR, one entry per CDR3 protein. The data hold a few hundred thousand distinct CDR3 sequences, with approximately 8.2% observed a single time. The study, taken as a whole, reports: Seemingly characteristic of ankylosing spondylitis blood was a TCR beta motif consisting of eight highly homologous variants. Matched ankylosing spondylitis synovial fluid reportedly showed significant enrichment of disease-linked clones. Prior work had noted some motif variants in reactive arthritis blood and synovial fluid. Peripheral blood samples showed relatively rare disease-linked clones, and these clones were CD8+.

The sample comprised blood, either unsorted or a sorted T cell fraction (not recorded which). This TCR derives from a male donor with ankylosing spondylitis. The chain uses TRBV20-1 and TRBJ2-5, with D tentatively TRBD1 or TRBD2 (5 bases each). The CDR3 DNA reads as TGCAGTGCGACCCGGGACCAAGTTGCTGGGGAGACCCAGTACTTC. It yields the protein CSATRDQVAGETQYF.